This paragraph covers one T cell receptor beta chain sequence. Its antigen is unknown. The same CDR3 can be traced to other DNA sequences in this sample. The data were taken from a study of Ad26.COV2.S vaccination and SARS-CoV-2 variants. The study's findings and limits: Breadth and depth estimates from TCRs may understate total T cell responses. Breadth measured for non-spike TCRs was similar across vaccine and placebo recipients. Placebo recipients trailed vaccine recipients in spike-specific TCR breadth. Post-vaccination spike-specific CD8+ and CD4+ T cell responses reportedly had substantial breadth.

The CDR3 loop spans 11 amino acids. Between the trimmed V and J ends, which lost 4 bases and 5 bases, there was a span of 4 bases. Germline-derived CDR1 and CDR2 are KGHDR and SFDVKD. Method: immunoSEQ multiplex PCR; TCRdb's copy keeps in-frame clones and lacks some. The sample lists some 190,000 clones, around 88% occurring once. The V and J genes are TRBV24-1 and TRBJ1-2; D not certain. The origin of this receptor is a human donor who had recovered from COVID-19. The specimen comprised peripheral blood, sampled after recovery from COVID-19. Here the CDR3 reads CATSEGYGYTF. The CDR3 bases are TGTGCCACCAGTGAGGGTTATGGCTACACCTTC.